The 5 T cell receptor beta chains in this list originate from one sample, sequenced in a study of vaccination and CD4 T cells after COVID-19. Via MiXCR, TCRdb re-called the PCR reads, giving one row per CDR3 protein. This table holds about 15,000 distinct CDR3 sequences, 66% found once. The starting material was CD4+ T cells from blood, obtained after SARS-CoV-2 vaccination. The origin of the receptors is a human donor who had recovered from COVID-19.

The chain links TRBV20-1 to TRBJ1-3; no clear D. This CDR3 region has 11 residues. The germline gives CDR1 DFQATT, CDR2 SNEGSKA (reference sequence). V was shortened by 5 bases and J by 1 base, with 3 bases between the two germline ends. CDR3 sequence reads: CSAESGNTIYF. CDR3 DNA sequence: TGCAGTGCTGAGTCTGGAAACACCATATATTTT.

The V and J genes are TRBV20-1 and TRBJ1-5; TRBD1 is a possible D gene (5 bases). This CDR3 is 13 amino acids long. V dropped 3 bases and J dropped 4 bases, with 10 bases sitting between them. CDR1 and CDR2 from the germline V gene are DFQATT and SNEGSKA (reference sequence). CDR3 DNA: TGCAGTGCTAGCGGGGCAGAAAATCAGCCCCAGCATTTT. Translated: CSASGAENQPQHF.

This clonotype occurred a few times. The chain couples TRBV20-1 to TRBJ2-2; 10 bases align to TRBD2. The CDR3 length is 14 residues. From germline, CDR1 is DFQATT and CDR2 SNEGSKA (reference sequence). J was trimmed by 8 bases and V by 3 bases; bases with no gene match: 6. The CDR3 here is CSARPLAGGGELFF. DNA for the CDR3: TGCAGTGCTAGGCCGTTAGCGGGAGGAGGGGAGCTGTTTTTT.

V usage is TRBV2 and J usage is TRBJ2-3; D is unresolved. CDR3 length: 13 residues. CDR1 and CDR2 from the germline V gene are SNHLY and FYNNEI. Deletions cut 6 bases from V and 0 bases from J, with 7 bases between. CDR3 amino acids: CASRVSSTDTQYF. In DNA form, the CDR3 reads TGTGCCAGCAGGGTGTCTAGCACAGATACGCAGTATTTT.

This chain uses TRBV20-1 with TRBJ2-5; D ambiguous. V was cut by 0 bases and J by 5 bases, with 19 bases left in between. CDR1 is DFQATT and CDR2 is SNEGSKA in the germline V gene (reference sequence). This CDR3 is built from 16 residues. The CDR3 sequence is CSARDIQIPFQETQYF. The CDR3 region has the DNA TGCAGTGCTAGAGATATCCAGATACCTTTCCAGGAGACCCAGTACTTC.